In its sample, the clone carrying this T cell receptor (beta chain) was seen many times. What it binds is not known. The CDR3 loop spans 14 amino acids. CDR1 is LNHDA, CDR2 SQIVND, per germline (reference sequence). V lost 2 bases and J lost 6; bases outside the gene matches: 7. These data originate in a study of early T cells in non-severe SARS-CoV-2 infection. Study-level background: The authors sequenced bulk RNA from unsorted whole blood, leaving chains unpaired.

Unique molecular identifiers were affixed to single, distinct cDNA molecules. One entry per CDR3 protein, called by TCRdb with MiXCR from the 5' RACE reads. This sample has around 50,000 distinct CDR3 sequences, with 3.5% to 4.5% found just once. Study-level findings and limits: Anti-spike CD8 responses were favored in VDJdb matching, and private and CD4 specificities were missed.

Input material: whole blood. The origin of this receptor is an adult who was a healthcare worker with PCR-confirmed SARS-CoV-2 infection or an uninfected control (not recorded which). The chain links TRBV19 to TRBJ2-7, with 7 bases matching TRBD2. CDR3 in amino acids: CASSISGASLEQYF. CDR3 DNA: TGTGCCAGTAGTATAAGCGGGGCCTCTCTCGAGCAGTACTTC.